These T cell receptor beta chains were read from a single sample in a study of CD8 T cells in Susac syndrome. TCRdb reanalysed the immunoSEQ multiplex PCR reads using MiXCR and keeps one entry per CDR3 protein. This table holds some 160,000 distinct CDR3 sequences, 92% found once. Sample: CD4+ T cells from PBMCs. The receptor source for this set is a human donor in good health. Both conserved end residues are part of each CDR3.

CAWSVHRGGQNQPQHF	TRBV30	TRBJ1-5
CASSFQGDTQYF	TRBV11-2	TRBJ2-3
CSFFYTGTDTQYF	TRBV29-1	TRBJ2-3
CAWTMGTDTQYF	TRBV30	TRBJ2-3
CASSLLPQETQYF	TRBV12-3/TRBV12-4	TRBJ2-5
CASSIGGSAEAFF	TRBV19	TRBJ1-1
CASSFGGGASDEQFF	TRBV5-4	TRBJ2-1
CASSPSSSGNTEAFF	TRBV18	TRBJ1-1
CASSPDRGMQTQYF	TRBV13	TRBJ2-5
CASSLALSRCAF	TRBV7-9	TRBJ1-2
CASRTGDYEQYF	TRBV10-2	TRBJ2-7
CASSQSHEQYF	TRBV3-1	TRBJ2-7
CSVRDDDQPQHF	TRBV29-1	TRBJ1-5
CASSAGDLGTQYF	TRBV9	TRBJ2-5
CASSVVADPYSNQPQHF	TRBV9	TRBJ1-5
CASSKNTEAFF	TRBV19	TRBJ1-1
CASSFRGDTIYF	TRBV3-1	TRBJ1-3
CASSRPVSGANVLTF	TRBV18	TRBJ2-6
CASSFGLGLDTQYF	TRBV28	TRBJ2-3
CASRKGQLRDTEAFF	TRBV12-3/TRBV12-4	TRBJ1-1
CASSQAQGWGYTF	TRBV7-2	TRBJ1-2
CASKPGDSNYGYTF	TRBV6-5	TRBJ1-2
CASSESGWGPEQYF	TRBV25-1	TRBJ2-7
CASSFQLGVEKLFF	TRBV7-2	TRBJ1-4
CASSLRRLPPEAFF	TRBV12-3/TRBV12-4	TRBJ1-1
CASSVDADTQYF	TRBV7-2	TRBJ2-3
CASRNKGPGGSHNTGELFF	TRBV4-1	TRBJ2-2
CASSRGDRGLSPLHF	TRBV5-1	TRBJ1-6
CASRAGTGGSGTEAFF	TRBV7-8	TRBJ1-1
CSPRLGRNEQFF	TRBV29-1	TRBJ2-1
CASSLGVYSPLHF	TRBV2	TRBJ1-6
CASSIDALGGRGTEAFF	TRBV19	TRBJ1-1
CASRATAGTEAFF	TRBV6-5	TRBJ1-1
CAWGGGSYGYTF	TRBV30	TRBJ1-2
CASSFFFGTGELFF	TRBV6-2/TRBV6-3	TRBJ2-2
CASSQGLLTEGGPPHEQYF	TRBV4-2	TRBJ2-7
CSAITSTGAYEQYF	TRBV20-1	TRBJ2-7
CASSGGTGGDNQPQHF	TRBV6-1	TRBJ1-5
CASSLVAGGAMEQFF	TRBV5-4	TRBJ2-1
CASTLSGGGDGYTF	TRBV5-1	TRBJ1-2
CASSRERVGANVLTF	TRBV7-8	TRBJ2-6
CASSLDRVTQETQYF	TRBV5-6	TRBJ2-5
CAWSSTLEGGYTF	TRBV30	TRBJ1-2
CSASSSGGPYEQYF	TRBV20-1	TRBJ2-7
CASSLDGGSNQPQHF	TRBV5-1	TRBJ1-5
CASSQAIDQFF	TRBV3-1	TRBJ2-1